This TCR beta chain was recovered during a study of shared clonotypes between healthy human individuals. Study-wide context: Serving as donors were a couple of women and a few men, whose ages spanned 18 to 49. Per-donor plates numbered three CD4 naive, three CD4 memory, two CD8 naive and one CD8 memory. General study results and limits: Lower generation probabilities were found for non-shared clonotypes than for those shared by all four donors. Sharing across four donors was highest in naive CD4 (roughly 5%) and lowest in memory CD8 (approximately 0.4%).

Trimming took off 3 bases at V and 5 bases at J, with 8 bases between the two ends. This CDR3 is built from 12 residues. The germline V gene has CDR1 MNHNY and CDR2 SVGAGI (reference sequence). Generated by immunoSEQ multiplex PCR, the TCRdb table keeps only in-frame clones and is missing some. The sample holds about 1.1 million clones, 70% to 80% seen once. On this clone: Its antigen remains unknown.

The V gene is TRBV6-6, the J gene TRBJ2-7; TRBD2 is a possible D gene (6 bases). The material sequenced was memory CD4+ T cells from PBMCs. Subset in this sample: CD45RA-negative fraction. This receptor was obtained from a man between 18 and 35 years old in good health. Some clones in this sample may be carry-over from other donors' samples. DNA for the CDR3: TGTGCCAGCAGTTATGCGGGGAACGAGCAGTACTTC. This sequence encodes CASSYAGNEQYF.